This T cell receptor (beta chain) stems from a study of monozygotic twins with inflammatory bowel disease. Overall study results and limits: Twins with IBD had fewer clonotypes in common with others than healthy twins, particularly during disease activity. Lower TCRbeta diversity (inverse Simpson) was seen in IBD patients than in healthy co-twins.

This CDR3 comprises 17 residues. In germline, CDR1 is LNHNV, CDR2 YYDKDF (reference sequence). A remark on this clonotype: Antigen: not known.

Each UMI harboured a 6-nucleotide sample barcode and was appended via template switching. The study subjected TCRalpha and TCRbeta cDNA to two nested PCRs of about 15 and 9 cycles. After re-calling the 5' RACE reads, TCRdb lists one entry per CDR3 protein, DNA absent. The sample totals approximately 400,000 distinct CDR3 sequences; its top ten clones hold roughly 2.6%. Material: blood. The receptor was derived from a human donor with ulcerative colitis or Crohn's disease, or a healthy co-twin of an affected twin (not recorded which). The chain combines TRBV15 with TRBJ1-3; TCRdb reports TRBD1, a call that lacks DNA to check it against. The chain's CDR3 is CATSREGGAGSGNTIYF.